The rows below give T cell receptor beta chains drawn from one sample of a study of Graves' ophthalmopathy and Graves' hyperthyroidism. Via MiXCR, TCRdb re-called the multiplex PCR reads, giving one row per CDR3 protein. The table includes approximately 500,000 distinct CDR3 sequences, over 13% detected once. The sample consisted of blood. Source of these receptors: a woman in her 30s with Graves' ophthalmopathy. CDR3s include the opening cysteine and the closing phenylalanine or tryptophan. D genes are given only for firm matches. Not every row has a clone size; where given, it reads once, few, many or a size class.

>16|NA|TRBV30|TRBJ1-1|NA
CAWSVVIGTQNTEAFF
TGTGCCTGGAGTGTGGTTATAGGGACACAGAACACTGAAGCTTTCTTT
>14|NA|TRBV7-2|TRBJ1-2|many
CASSPLESTGGYTF
TGTGCCAGCAGCCCCCTGGAAAGCACGGGAGGCTACACCTTC
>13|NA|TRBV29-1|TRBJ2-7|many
CSVELADSYEQYF
TGCAGCGTTGAGTTAGCGGACTCCTACGAGCAGTACTTC
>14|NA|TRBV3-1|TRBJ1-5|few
CASSQDVGSQPQHF
TGTGCCAGCAGCCAAGATGTCGGGTCTCAGCCCCAGCATTTT
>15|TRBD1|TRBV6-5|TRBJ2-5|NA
CASSYSSGQGSLQYF
TGTGCCAGCAGTTACTCGTCCGGACAGGGGTCCCTGCAGTACTTC
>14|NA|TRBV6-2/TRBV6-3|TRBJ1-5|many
CASSQTARHQPQHF
TGTGCCAGCAGCCAGACAGCGAGACATCAGCCCCAGCATTTT
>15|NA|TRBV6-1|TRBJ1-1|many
CASSGRQVWATEAFF
TGTGCCAGCAGTGGGAGACAGGTGTGGGCCACTGAAGCTTTCTTT
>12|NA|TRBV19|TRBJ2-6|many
CAVDVRANVLTF
TGTGCCGTGGACGTCAGGGCCAACGTCCTGACTTTC
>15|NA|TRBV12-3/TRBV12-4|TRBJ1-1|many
CASSLLAGRGTEAFF
TGTGCCAGCAGTCTCCTGGCAGGGAGGGGGACTGAAGCTTTCTTT
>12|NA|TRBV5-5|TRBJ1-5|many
CASSHIGQPQHF
TGTGCCAGCAGCCACATCGGTCAGCCCCAGCATTTT
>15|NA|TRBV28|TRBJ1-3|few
CASSLWKGPGNTIYF
TGTGCCAGCAGTTTATGGAAGGGCCCTGGAAACACCATATATTTT
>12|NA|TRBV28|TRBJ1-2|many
CASSLFAPGYTF
TGTGCCAGCAGTTTATTTGCCCCCGGCTACACCTTC
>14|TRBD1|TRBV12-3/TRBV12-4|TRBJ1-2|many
CASSYSRTGLGYTF
TGTGCCAGCAGTTACTCCCGGACAGGTCTGGGCTACACCTTC
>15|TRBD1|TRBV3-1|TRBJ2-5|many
CASSRDSLGHETQYF
TGTGCCAGCAGCCGGGACAGTCTTGGGCACGAGACCCAGTACTTC
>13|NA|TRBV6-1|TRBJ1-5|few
CASTPWGNQPQHF
TGTGCCAGCACCCCCTGGGGCAATCAGCCCCAGCATTTT